Shown below are 23 T cell receptor beta chains from a single sample sequenced in a study of T cell responses to AZD1222 COVID-19 vaccine (dated by TCRdb to 2020 to 2023). The library was built by means of the immunoSEQ multiplex PCR assay. TCRdb re-hosts the immuneACCESS table, in-frame sequences only. Its copies lack some clones; in the studies checked, an unresolved V gene accounts for under half of them, and the cause for the rest is not known. The sample yields approximately 180,000 clones; roughly nine tenths were counted once. The top ten hold 1.5% to 2% of the sample. According to the study, the label for this sample's time point signals: baseline before first vaccination. Sequencing was performed on peripheral blood, taken on day 0 of AZD1222 vaccination. The receptors stem from an adult in good health.

The gene calls are TRBV7-9 and TRBJ1-6; 9 nucleotides align to TRBD1. The germline gives CDR1 SEHNR, CDR2 FQNEAQ (reference sequence). The CDR3 is made up of 15 amino acids. The V segment lost 6 bases and the J segment 10 bases; nucleotides outside the gene matches: 10. The DNA for the CDR3 is TGTGCCAGCAGTCCCTACAGGGGGCGATGGTCACCCCTCCACTTT. It specifies CASSPYRGRWSPLHF.

The chain links TRBV5-6 to TRBJ2-1, with TRBD2 matching 12 bases. Germline CDR1 reads SGHDT; CDR2 reads YYEEEE. The CDR3 runs 18 residues. J gave up 8 bases and V 4 bases, and 16 bases lay outside the gene matches. CDR3 in DNA: TGTGCCAGCAGCCCGACTAGCGGGAGACGGGGCCCTTTGGATGAGCAGTTCTTC. Translating gives CASSPTSGRRGPLDEQFF.

The chain carries TRBV30 and TRBJ2-2; D gene uncertain. The CDR3 sequence is 15 residues long. Germline V gene data show CDR1 as GTSNPN and CDR2 as SVGIG (reference sequence). V lost 1 base to trimming and J lost 2 bases, with 11 bases between them. The CDR3 region has the DNA TGTGCCTGGAGTGAAAGCCAGAAAAACACCGGGGAGCTGTTTTTT. Translating it yields CAWSESQKNTGELFF.

V is TRBV5-1 and J is TRBJ1-4, with D tentatively TRBD1 (5 bases). CDR1 and CDR2 (germline): SGHRS, YFSETQ. CDR3 length equals 14 residues. V gave up 5 bases and J gave up 7 bases, with 15 bases separating them. CDR3 nucleotide sequence: TGCGCCAGCAGGGACACCGCCCCGCCTGAAAAACTGTTTTTT. It codes for CASRDTAPPEKLFF.

On this clone: In the same sample, other DNA sequences code for this CDR3. The rearrangement uses TRBV5-4 and TRBJ1-2; the D is unclear. Trimming took off 2 bases at V and 6 bases at J, with 5 bases between the two ends. Germline V gene lookup returns CDR1 SGHNT and CDR2 YYREEE (reference sequence). The CDR3 runs to 11 residues. The CDR3 DNA follows: TGTGCCAGCAGCTTAAATGATGGCTACACCTTC. Translating gives CASSLNDGYTF.

The chain recombines TRBV5-5 with TRBJ2-3; D is undetermined. This CDR3 has 15 amino acids. The germline V and J ends were trimmed by 3 bases and 3 bases, with 14 bases remaining between them. CDR1 is SGHKS, CDR2 YYEKEE, per germline (reference sequence). The CDR3 nucleotides read TGTGCCAGCAGCTCCACATCCCCGAGGACAGATACGCAGTATTTT. Translation: CASSSTSPRTDTQYF.

The chain carries TRBV15 and TRBJ2-5; D remains unclear. Trimming stripped 7 bases from V and 3 bases from J, with 12 bases between. Per germline, CDR1 LNHNV and CDR2 YYDKDF (reference sequence). The CDR3 sequence is 13 residues long. The CDR3 protein is CATICSPEETQYF. In DNA, the CDR3 is TGTGCCACCATTTGCTCCCCCGAAGAGACCCAGTACTTC.

V usage is TRBV6-5 and J usage is TRBJ2-3; 8 bases map to TRBD1. This CDR3 region has 14 residues. Germline CDR1 reads MNHEY; CDR2 reads SVGAGI. V was clipped by 6 bases and J by 4 bases; unmatched bases: 6. CDR3 nucleotides: TGTGCCAGCAGCACACACAGGGGGGCAGATACGCAGTATTTT. Protein: CASSTHRGADTQYF.

Only a few counts were recorded for this clone. The chain carries TRBV27 and TRBJ1-3, with D unresolved. This CDR3 is 15 amino acids long. Germline CDR1 MNHEY, CDR2 SMNVEV (reference sequence). V was clipped by 5 bases and J by 8 bases, with 19 bases between them. CDR3 in amino acids: CASSPGIGRLDTIYF. CDR3 nucleotides: TGTGCCAGCAGTCCCGGGATTGGGCGTCTGGACACCATATATTTT.

The chain links TRBV12-5 to TRBJ2-5; D could derive from TRBD1 or TRBD2 (5 bases each). Per germline, CDR1 LGHNT and CDR2 FRNRAP. CDR3 length equals 14 residues. Trimming cost V 4 bases and J 5 bases, with 14 bases left between them. The CDR3 nucleotides read TGTGCTAGTGGTTCCAGCGGAGAGGGGGAGACCCAGTACTTC. Translation gives CASGSSGEGETQYF. Combining the CDR3 with reference TRBV12-5 and TRBJ2-5 gives the whole variable domain DARVTQTPRHKVTEMGQEVTMRCQPILGHNTVFWYRQTMMQGLELLAYFRNRAPLDDSGMPKDRFSAEMPDATLATLKIQPSEPRDSAVYFCASGSSGEGETQYFGPGTRLLVL.

The chain has TRBV19 and TRBJ2-3; 9 bases are shared with TRBD2. The V gene end was trimmed by 3 bases and the J gene end by 0 bases; junction bases not matched to a gene: 7. Germline V CDR1 and CDR2: LNHDA, SQIVND (reference sequence). This CDR3 is built from 17 residues. The CDR3 protein is CASSMGRGRASTDTQYF. As DNA, the CDR3 is TGTGCCAGTAGTATGGGTCGCGGGAGGGCCAGCACAGATACGCAGTATTTT.

The chain has TRBV5-4 and TRBJ2-7; D is ambiguous. Per germline, CDR1 SGHNT and CDR2 YYREEE (reference sequence). V was trimmed by 2 bases and J by 2 bases, leaving 14 bases between them. The CDR3 has 15 residues. Here the CDR3 DNA reads TGTGCCAGCAGCTTATCCGGCCTCGCAGCCTACGAGCAGTACTTC. As protein: CASSLSGLAAYEQYF.

The sample holds one count of this clone. In the same sample, other DNA sequences code for this CDR3. V and J are TRBV28 and TRBJ2-6, with D unclear. The CDR3 consists of 12 residues. The V gene's germline CDR1 is MDHEN and CDR2 SYDVKM. V was clipped by 6 bases and J by 4 bases, with 4 bases between them. CDR3 bases: TGTGCCAGCAGATCAGGGGCCAACGTCCTGACTTTC. Protein sequence: CASRSGANVLTF.

This chain joins TRBV7-8 and TRBJ1-5, with D maybe TRBD1 (5 bases). V was cut by 4 bases and J by 5 bases, with 12 bases left in between. This CDR3 contains 14 residues. In germline, CDR1 is SGHVS, CDR2 FQNEAQ. The CDR3 here is CASSSGRSDQPQHF. As DNA, the CDR3 is TGTGCCAGCAGCTCGGGACGTTCCGATCAGCCCCAGCATTTT.

The genes are TRBV6-5 and TRBJ2-5; tentatively, D is TRBD2 (7 bases). Germline values: CDR1 MNHEY, CDR2 SVGAGI. The CDR3 has 15 amino acids. V was shortened by 2 bases and J by 1 base, with 11 bases between the two germline ends. The CDR3 nucleotides are TGTGCCAGCAGTTACGGGGGGGCCCCCCAAGAGACCCAGTACTTC. Translated: CASSYGGAPQETQYF.

The table lists this clone with a few counts. The rearrangement joins TRBV28 to TRBJ1-4; D possibly corresponds to TRBD1 (5 bases). V lost 10 bases to trimming and J lost 7 bases, with 22 bases between them. Germline V gives CDR1 MDHEN, CDR2 SYDVKM. The CDR3 extends over 15 amino acids. The CDR3 region has the DNA TGTGCCATCTCGGGACGGCGCGTATCGGTTGAAAAACTGTTTTTT. Translated: CAISGRRVSVEKLFF.

The gene calls are TRBV3-1 (or the pseudogene TRBV3-2) and TRBJ2-5; 14 nucleotides match TRBD2. The V gene's germline CDR1 is LGHDT and CDR2 YNNKEL (reference sequence). V shed 1 base, J shed 5 bases, and the junction held 3 bases outside the gene matches. The CDR3 is made up of 16 amino acids. The CDR3 DNA follows: TGTGCCAGCAGCCAAGGGACTAGCGGGGGGTTCGAGACCCAGTACTTC. Translated, it gives CASSQGTSGGFETQYF.

The chain recombines TRBV11-2 with TRBJ2-7, with 12 bases matching TRBD2. The junction had 6 bases not matched to a gene; V was cut back by 5 bases and J by 1 base. Germline CDR1 is SGHAT and CDR2 is FQNNGV. This CDR3 is built from 16 residues. The CDR3 protein is CASSLTSGRTSYEQYF. As DNA, the CDR3 is TGTGCCAGCAGCCTCACTAGCGGGAGGACTTCCTACGAGCAGTACTTC. Based on the CDR3 plus reference TRBV11-2 and TRBJ2-7, the full variable domain is EAGVAQSPRYKIIEKRQSVAFWCNPISGHATLYWYQQILGQGPKLLIQFQNNGVVDDSQLPKDRFSAERLKGVDSTLKIQPAKLEDSAVYLCASSLTSGRTSYEQYFGPGTRLTVT.

The rearrangement joins TRBV18 to TRBJ2-5, with D unresolved. With 6 bases removed from V and 0 bases from J, the gap between germline ends came to 5 bases. CDR3 length: 12 residues. In germline, CDR1 is KGHSH, CDR2 LQKENI. CDR3 sequence (DNA): TGTGCCAGCTCTCCGTACCAAGAGACCCAGTACTTC. Translating it yields CASSPYQETQYF. Drawing the rest from reference TRBV18 and TRBJ2-5, the complete variable domain is NAGVMQNPRHLVRRRGQEARLRCSPMKGHSHVYWYRQLPEEGLKFMVYLQKENIIDESGMPKERFSAEFPKEGPSILRIQQVVRGDSAAYFCASSPYQETQYFGPGTRLLVL.

The CDR3 bases are TGTGCCAGCAGCTTTGGACGGGATCAGCCCCAGCATTTT. Its translation is CASSFGRDQPQHF. The chain is built from TRBV5-6 and TRBJ1-5; D remains ambiguous. Trimming pared 2 bases from V and 5 bases from J, leaving 8 bases between. Germline V gene lookup returns CDR1 SGHDT and CDR2 YYEEEE. The CDR3 covers 13 residues.

This chain joins TRBV4-1 and TRBJ1-1; the D is unclear. With 1 base removed from V and 7 bases from J, the gap between germline ends came to 10 bases. The CDR3 is made up of 13 amino acids. CDR1 is MGHRA and CDR2 is YSYEKL in the germline V gene. The CDR3 loop is CASSQVSAGEAFF. CDR3 DNA: TGCGCCAGCAGCCAAGTCTCAGCTGGTGAAGCTTTCTTT.

This chain connects TRBV6-5 to TRBJ1-4; 7 nucleotides match TRBD1. J lost 8 bases, V lost 8 bases, and 11 bases had no gene match. This CDR3 is 14 amino acids long. Germline loops: CDR1 MNHEY, CDR2 SVGAGI. The CDR3 DNA sequence: TGTGCCAGCCGGGAACAGGGGACCGCCGAAAAACTGTTTTTT. Translating gives CASREQGTAEKLFF.

On this clone itself: The junction departs from the called germline gene at one end, perhaps through a read error. In DNA form, the CDR3 reads TGTGCTAGCAGCCTTAGGGAGGTCACTGAAGCTTTCTTT. Encoded protein: CASSLREVTEAFF. This sequence joins TRBV7-7 and TRBJ1-1; D ambiguous. This CDR3 is built from 13 residues. Germline V lookup: CDR1 SSHAT, CDR2 FNYEAQ (reference sequence).